One TCR beta chain is described in this entry. Its antigen is undetermined. Trimming took 0 bases from V and 4 from J; bases not matched to a gene: 2. Germline V lookup: CDR1 MNHNY, CDR2 SVGAGI (reference sequence). The CDR3 extends over 15 amino acids. This entry is derived from a study of beta chain features in type 1 diabetes. Study-wide context: Regarding age, gender and cell yields, patients proved similar to healthy donors. Notes on the study in general: Researchers report that Type 1 diabetes patients had moderately but significantly shorter TCRB CDR3s across all four CD4+ subsets.

Expressed TCRB transcripts got sequenced, as all isolated RNA was reverse transcribed. Assay: immunoSEQ multiplex PCR; the TCRdb copy retains only in-frame clones and omits some. The data show 350,000 to 450,000 clones, 10% to 15% seen once. Sequenced material: naive CD4+ T cells from blood. V and J are TRBV6-6 and TRBJ2-3, with 9 bases matching TRBD2. This clonotype originated in a young woman with type 1 diabetes. The CDR3: CASSYSTSGSDTQYF. The CDR3 bases are TGTGCCAGCAGTTACTCGACTAGCGGATCAGATACGCAGTATTTT.